This TCR beta chain derives from a study of response to subunit inactivated influenza vaccine. TCRdb independently ran MiXCR on the RT-PCR reads; one entry per CDR3 protein. The table records a few hundred thousand distinct CDR3 sequences, about a tenth of them present only once. This clonotype was seen ten or more times. The antigen is unknown. Overall study results and limits: Seasonal influenza vaccination, on each occasion, was suggested by the authors to recruit few new T cells.

V shed 5 bases and J shed 0 bases, with 13 bases lying between them. From germline, CDR1 is MDHEN and CDR2 SYDVKM. The CDR3 contains 15 residues. The sequence came from a man aged 45-65 years who received an inactivated influenza vaccine. The sequences come from PBMCs from blood, collected 40 to 50 days after vaccination. J is TRBJ1-1 and V is TRBV28; maybe TRBD1 (5 bases). The CDR3 DNA reads TGTGCCAGCAGTACAGGATATTACATGAACACTGAAGCTTTCTTT. It codes for CASSTGYYMNTEAFF.